The T cell receptor (beta chain) under discussion was sequenced for a study of blood T cells in healthy people across ages. The total RNA that was extracted per sample amounted to at least 5.5 micrograms. Together with a sample-barcoded 5' primer, a J-beta primer mix was included in a second PCR lasting 7 to 11 cycles. A tag from a template-switch adaptor with 12 random nucleotides marked each cDNA molecule. MiXCR was run by TCRdb on the 5' RACE reads, yielding one entry per CDR3 protein. The table lists 1.5 million to 2 million distinct CDR3 sequences, about 49% of them singletons. Sequencing was performed on blood. The receptor comes from a woman in her thirties or forties in good health.

CDR3 amino acids: CASQQSLAGVRETQYF. Here the CDR3 DNA reads TGTGCCAGCCAACAATCCCTAGCGGGGGTTCGAGAGACCCAGTACTTC. The gene calls are TRBV28 and TRBJ2-5; TRBD2 matches at 10 bases. V trimming: 8 bases; J trimming: 4 bases; junction bases outside the gene matches: 13. Germline loops: CDR1 MDHEN, CDR2 SYDVKM. The CDR3 is 16 amino acids.